The 25 T cell receptor beta chains listed next were all sequenced from one sample in a study of cytomegalovirus exposure and HLA in healthy donors. It was with 60 Vbeta and 13 Jbeta primers that the PCR ran. Produced via immunoSEQ multiplex PCR; TCRdb's table is partial and in-frame only. The table includes about 180,000 clones, 75% to 85% detected once. The sample was PBMCs. These receptors were collected from a woman aged 60 to 75 in good health and CMV-seropositive.

The rearrangement joins TRBV7-9 to TRBJ2-2; 9 positions match TRBD1. The V segment lost 4 bases and the J segment 6 bases; nucleotides outside the gene matches: 6. Germline V gives CDR1 SEHNR, CDR2 FQNEAQ (reference sequence). The CDR3 spans 15 residues. The CDR3 DNA reads as TGTGCCAGCAGCTGGGGACAGGGAGTTTCCGGGGAGCTGTTTTTT. Translated: CASSWGQGVSGELFF.

The chain couples TRBV27 to TRBJ2-5; 9 nucleotides line up with TRBD1. In germline, CDR1 is MNHEY, CDR2 SMNVEV (reference sequence). The CDR3 runs to 15 residues. J gave up 1 base and V 7 bases, and 7 bases lay outside the gene matches. DNA for the CDR3: TGTGCCAGCACCTGGACAGGGGTGGCCCAAGAGACCCAGTACTTC. It translates to CASTWTGVAQETQYF.

This clone has just one count. This chain uses TRBV5-4 with TRBJ2-2; no clear D. The V gene's germline CDR1 is SGHNT and CDR2 YYREEE (reference sequence). V lost 4 bases and J 0 bases, leaving 7 bases between the germline ends. This CDR3 is 14 amino acids long. CDR3: CASSPPSNTGELFF. In DNA form, the CDR3 reads TGTGCCAGCAGCCCCCCGTCGAACACCGGGGAGCTGTTTTTT.

Concerning this clone itself: A junction boundary mismatches the germline segment, possibly from a read error. The chain couples TRBV27 to TRBJ2-4; 7 positions agree with TRBD2. The CDR3 has 19 amino acids. Germline V lookup: CDR1 MNHEY, CDR2 SMNVEV (reference sequence). The CDR3 loop is CASSALSWEGLLAKNSQYF. The CDR3 nucleotides are TGTGCCAGCAGTGCATTATCGTGGGAGGGTTTGCTAGCCAAAAACAGTCAGTACTTC.

The chain couples TRBV15 to TRBJ2-1; TRBD2 matches 8 bases. CDR3 size: 15 residues. Per germline, CDR1 LNHNV and CDR2 YYDKDF (reference sequence). The V and J ends lost 0 bases and 15 bases, in that order; junction bases with no gene match: 13. The CDR3: CATSRDRGGGRRGFF. In DNA form, the CDR3 reads TGTGCCACCAGCAGAGATCGGGGCGGGGGGCGCCGGGGGTTCTTC.

The chain is built from TRBV27 and TRBJ2-2, with TRBD2 matching 8 bases. This CDR3 spans 16 amino acids. Germline CDR1 reads MNHEY; CDR2 reads SMNVEV (reference sequence). V trimming: 4 bases; J trimming: 6 bases; junction bases outside the gene matches: 10. CDR3 DNA sequence: TGTGCCAGCAGTTCGCCGGCGGGAGGAGAGGCCGGGGAGCTGTTTTTT. It translates to CASSSPAGGEAGELFF.

This chain links TRBV5-1 with TRBJ2-3, with 8 bases identical to TRBD2. This CDR3 spans 18 amino acids. Trimming removed 0 bases from V and 2 bases from J; junction bases left unmatched: 11. Looked up from germline, CDR1 is SGHRS and CDR2 is YFSETQ. The CDR3 loop reads CASSLGSSGVSYTDTQYF. The DNA of the CDR3 is TGCGCCAGCAGCTTGGGAAGTAGCGGGGTATCATACACAGATACGCAGTATTTT.

This clone showed up just a few times. The gene calls are TRBV29-1 and TRBJ2-7; 11 nucleotides align to TRBD1. The V gene end was trimmed by 3 bases and the J gene end by 6 bases; junction bases not matched to a gene: 4. CDR3 length: 13 amino acids. Germline V gives CDR1 SQVTM, CDR2 ANQGSEA. This CDR3 is CSVEGQGVFEQYF. Here the CDR3 DNA reads TGCAGCGTTGAGGGACAGGGGGTGTTCGAGCAGTACTTC.

This clone appeared a few times. The genes are TRBV7-8 and TRBJ1-3; D remains ambiguous. Between the trimmed V and J ends, which lost 3 bases and 0 bases, there was a span of 12 bases. The CDR3 loop spans 16 amino acids. CDR1 is SGHVS, CDR2 FQNEAQ, per germline. CDR3 in DNA: TGTGCCAGCAGCTTGACTACGGTGAACTCTGGAAACACCATATATTTT. Translating gives CASSLTTVNSGNTIYF.

CDR3 sequence: CASSLAQGAFGYTF. For the CDR3, the DNA is TGTGCCAGCAGCTTAGCGCAGGGGGCTTTCGGCTACACCTTC. The rearrangement joins TRBV7-2 to TRBJ1-2; 8 bases map to TRBD1. The CDR3 spans 14 residues. Germline lookup yields CDR1 SGHTA and CDR2 FQGNSA. Germline trimming cut 0 bases from V and 8 bases from J; bases unmatched to any gene: 5. The variable domain in full, with the rest retrieved from reference TRBV7-2 and TRBJ1-2, is GAGVSQSPSNKVTEKGKDVELRCDPISGHTALYWYRQSLGQGLEFLIYFQGNSAPDKSGLPSDRFSAERTGGSVSTLTIQRTQQEDSAVYLCASSLAQGAFGYTFGSGTRLTVV.

CDR3 nucleotides: TGTGCCATCAGTGAGACAGGTTTGGAGCCCCAGCATTTT. It encodes CAISETGLEPQHF. The chain carries TRBV10-3 and TRBJ1-5; tentative D call: TRBD1 (5 bases). V lost 2 bases, J lost 8 bases, and 10 bases lay in between. The V gene's germline CDR1 is ENHRY and CDR2 SYGVKD. CDR3 length equals 13 residues.

The chain employs TRBV29-1 and TRBJ1-1; D is perhaps TRBD1 (5 bases). V was cut by 4 bases and J by 4 bases, with 13 bases left in between. There are 13 residues in the CDR3. CDR1 is SQVTM and CDR2 is ANQGSEA in the germline V gene. CDR3 sequence (DNA): TGCAGCGTTGGGCCGGGGGGGGGCACTGAAGCTTTCTTT. As protein: CSVGPGGGTEAFF.

This clone has just a few counts. This chain joins TRBV19 and TRBJ1-2; D is unresolved. The germline gives CDR1 LNHDA, CDR2 SQIVND (reference sequence). The CDR3 is made up of 12 amino acids. Trimming stripped 6 bases from V and 8 bases from J, with 13 bases between. CDR3 sequence reads: CASRRGLGGYTF. The CDR3 DNA follows: TGTGCCAGTAGACGAGGTCTCGGAGGCTACACCTTC.

The rearrangement links TRBV5-1 to TRBJ2-1; D gene uncertain. The germline gives CDR1 SGHRS, CDR2 YFSETQ. CDR3 length: 14 amino acids. The germline V and J ends were trimmed by 4 bases and 7 bases, with 15 bases remaining between them. The DNA for the CDR3 is TGCGCCAGCAGCCCCGGTTATACTCCAAATGAGCAGTTCTTC. As protein: CASSPGYTPNEQFF.

The chain couples TRBV2 to TRBJ1-5, with TRBD1 as a possible D gene (5 bases). V was clipped by 2 bases and J by 7 bases, with 12 bases between them. The CDR3 extends over 14 amino acids. Germline assignment: CDR1 SNHLY and CDR2 FYNNEI. The CDR3 sequence: CASSESPGVQPQHF. The CDR3 coding sequence is TGTGCCAGCAGTGAATCCCCGGGGGTCCAGCCCCAGCATTTT.

This chain links TRBV7-6 with TRBJ1-2; D gene uncertain. The V and J ends lost 4 bases and 8 bases respectively, with 14 bases between them. Germline CDR1 SGHVS, CDR2 FNYEAQ. This CDR3 contains 13 residues. The CDR3 protein is CASSSGYEGGYTF. The CDR3 region has the DNA TGTGCCAGCAGCTCGGGATACGAAGGAGGCTACACCTTC.

The CDR3 spells CASSLIGSSYNEQFF. CDR3 nucleotide sequence: TGTGCCAGCAGTTTAATTGGCAGCTCCTACAATGAGCAGTTCTTC. The chain has TRBV27 and TRBJ2-1; no definite D call. Per the germline V gene, CDR1 is MNHEY and CDR2 is SMNVEV (reference sequence). The CDR3 sequence is 15 residues long. Trimming stripped 2 bases from V and 0 bases from J, with 8 bases between.

This clone was seen a few times. The chain links TRBV2 to TRBJ1-1; D is unclear. CDR3 length: 11 amino acids. Germline V CDR1 and CDR2: SNHLY, FYNNEI. Trimming left V 4 bases short and J 11 bases short, with 11 bases between. CDR3 DNA sequence: TGTGCCAGCAGTGGCCCGAACCAGGCTTTCTTT. Encoded protein: CASSGPNQAFF.

The chain has TRBV7-9 and TRBJ2-5; 7 bases match TRBD2. V shed 5 bases and J 2 bases; nucleotides not matched to a gene: 8. CDR3 length equals 15 residues. CDR1 and CDR2 from the germline V gene are SEHNR and FQNEAQ (reference sequence). Written as DNA, the CDR3 is TGTGCCAGCAGCCCCTTGGGAGGGAGGCAAGAGACCCAGTACTTC. Translating gives CASSPLGGRQETQYF.

The rearrangement uses TRBV7-2 and TRBJ2-7; 14 nucleotides match TRBD2. V dropped 1 base and J dropped 6; count of bases not matched to a gene: 5. CDR1 SGHTA and CDR2 FQGNSA come from the germline V gene. CDR3 length: 16 amino acids. The CDR3 sequence: CASSLGGTSGSGEQYF. CDR3 DNA sequence: TGTGCCAGCAGCTTAGGGGGGACTAGCGGGAGTGGCGAGCAGTACTTC.

This clone was seen just once. The V gene is TRBV5-1, the J gene TRBJ1-4; D is uncertain. CDR1 is SGHRS, CDR2 YFSETQ, per germline. This CDR3 has 15 amino acids. V was cut by 4 bases and J by 4 bases, with 14 bases left in between. CDR3 nucleotides: TGCGCCAGCAGCAGGCCGGGTAGAGGTAATGAAAAACTGTTTTTT. Protein sequence: CASSRPGRGNEKLFF.

The table lists this clone with a few counts. The germline gene is not matched at one end of the junction; a read error may be the cause. V and J are TRBV2 and TRBJ2-1, with TRBD1 matching over 7 bases. The CDR3 is 14 amino acids. CDR1 is SNHLY and CDR2 is FYNNEI in the germline V gene. CDR3 sequence reads: CASSEALQEGGKVF. Written as DNA, the CDR3 is TGTGCCAGCAGTGAAGCGCTTCAGGAAGGGGGCAAGGTCTTC.

The chain couples TRBV28 to TRBJ2-7, with 8 bases aligning to TRBD1. The V gene's germline CDR1 is MDHEN and CDR2 SYDVKM. The length of the CDR3 is 15 residues. V lost 3 bases, J lost 4 bases, and 8 bases stayed unmatched. DNA of the CDR3: TGTGCCAGCAGTTTGCGGACAGGGAAAGCTTACGAGCAGTACTTC. Translated, it gives CASSLRTGKAYEQYF.

The rearrangement joins TRBV2 to TRBJ1-2; 9 bases are shared with TRBD1. There are 14 residues in the CDR3. The germline gives CDR1 SNHLY, CDR2 FYNNEI. V trimming: 8 bases; J trimming: 2 bases; junction bases outside the gene matches: 6. The CDR3 region is CASSKDRGNYGYTF. The CDR3 region has the DNA TGTGCCAGCTCTAAAGACAGGGGGAACTATGGCTACACCTTC.

The chain has TRBV12-1 and TRBJ2-7; TRBD1, the table's D call, lacks a check against the DNA. TRBV12-1 is labeled a pseudogene. The CDR3 has 15 amino acids. CDR3 sequence reads: CASSFRTESSYEQYF. For the CDR3, the DNA is TGTGCCAGCAGCTTTCGGACAGAGAGCTCCTACGAGCAGTACTTC.